The clone carrying this T cell receptor (beta chain) has ten or more counts. Its specificity is not known. The source of the sample is a study of prognosis after radiotherapy for stage I lung cancer. Across the study: About 7 patients had tumors that were squamous cell carcinoma, and some 11 had adenocarcinoma. Study-level results: Shannon entropy after stereotactic body radiation therapy was lower in patients who developed distant metastases. Patients' TRBV and TRBJ gene usage reportedly differed by presence or absence of metastases.

Trimming took 1 base from V and 1 from J; bases not matched to a gene: 3. Germline loops: CDR1 SGHAT, CDR2 FQDESV (reference sequence). The CDR3 is 16 residues long. TCR beta CDR3 was amplified from genomic DNA by two-round multiplex PCR. Each TRBV and TRBJ gene had its own primer in the first PCR round. TCRdb analysed the multiplex PCR reads with MiXCR anew, one entry per CDR3 protein. The sample includes around 25,000 distinct CDR3 sequences, roughly 35% of them seen just once. The sequencing here drew on PBMCs, taken before or after stereotactic body radiation therapy (not recorded which). The chain uses TRBV11-1 and TRBJ2-1; 8 bases are a match to TRBD2. The sequence was collected from a donor over 45 with non-small cell lung cancer. The CDR3 DNA reads TGTGCCAGCAGCTTAGTCCCGGGAGGGTCCTACAATGAGCAGTTCTTC. It translates to CASSLVPGGSYNEQFF.